The rows below give T cell receptor beta chains drawn from one sample of a study of T cell repertoires in cytomegalovirus infection. TCRdb called the reads again in MiXCR, with one record for every CDR3 protein. The sample holds about 130,000 distinct CDR3 sequences; 8% to 9% are singletons and the top ten take about 9.5%. Sequenced sample: PBMCs. The receptors were gathered from a human donor in good health (CMV status not recorded). Some clones in this sample may be carry-over from other donors' samples. The CDR3 runs from the conserved cysteine through the conserved F or W. The D gene is left open where the match is weak. Clone size is not always given. Where it is, it says once, few, many or a class for expanded clones.

TRBV6-6	.	TRBJ1-4	many	CASSYGRQDEKLFF	TGTGCCAGCAGTTACGGACGACAGGACGAAAAACTGTTTTTT
TRBV2	.	TRBJ1-2	many	CARKTVYGYTF	TGTGCCAGGAAGACAGTCTATGGCTACACCTTC
TRBV6-5	.	TRBJ1-2	many	CASTPTTGRTSGYTF	TGTGCCAGCACTCCCACGACAGGACGGACATCCGGCTACACCTTC
TRBV28	.	TRBJ1-3	many	CASNPRDRGGNTIYF	TGTGCCAGCAACCCGAGGGACCGGGGGGGAAACACCATATATTTT
TRBV7-2	.	TRBJ1-1	many	CASSLPGSTEAFF	TGTGCCAGCAGCTTACCAGGTAGCACTGAAGCTTTCTTT
TRBV20-1	.	TRBJ1-4	.	CSARDRRREKLFF	TGCAGTGCTAGAGATCGGAGGCGTGAAAAACTGTTTTTT
TRBV5-1	.	TRBJ2-3	few	CASSLGYTTDTQYF	TGCGCCAGCAGCTTGGGCTATACTACAGATACGCAGTATTTT
TRBV2	TRBD1	TRBJ1-1	few	CASSGQGTEAFF	TGTGCCAGCAGTGGACAGGGGACTGAAGCTTTCTTT
TRBV12-3/TRBV12-4	.	TRBJ2-1	many	CASSWTVSSYNEQFF	TGTGCCAGCAGTTGGACTGTGAGCTCCTACAATGAGCAGTTCTTC
TRBV15	.	TRBJ1-2	many	CATSRDQVQGYLANYGYTF	TGTGCCACCAGCAGAGATCAGGTACAGGGCTATCTGGCTAACTATGGCTACACCTTC
TRBV7-2	.	TRBJ1-5	many	CASSRGPNQPQHF	TGTGCCAGCAGCCGTGGGCCAAATCAGCCCCAGCATTTT
TRBV7-2	TRBD2	TRBJ2-7	many	CASSKGLAGNGEQYF	TGTGCCAGCAGTAAGGGACTAGCGGGGAATGGGGAGCAGTACTTC
TRBV4-1	.	TRBJ2-7	many	CASSEDLEQYF	TGCGCCAGCAGCGAGGATCTCGAGCAGTACTTC
TRBV6-6	.	TRBJ1-1	many	CASTLPSKGNTEAFF	TGTGCCAGCACCCTACCATCGAAGGGAAACACTGAAGCTTTCTTT
TRBV7-9	.	TRBJ1-2	many	CASSLPPKTGYTF	TGTGCCAGCAGCTTACCCCCGAAGACTGGCTACACCTTC
TRBV6-5	TRBD1	TRBJ1-5	many	CASREGASQPQHF	TGTGCCAGCAGGGAGGGGGCGAGTCAGCCCCAGCATTTT
TRBV9	.	TRBJ1-5	.	CASSGERVQPQHF	TGTGCCAGCAGCGGGGAGAGGGTTCAGCCCCAGCATTTT
TRBV2	.	TRBJ1-4	many	CASRGDRLNEKLFF	TGTGCCAGCAGAGGAGACAGGCTAAATGAAAAACTGTTTTTT
TRBV28	.	TRBJ1-5	many	CASTVSNQPQHF	TGTGCCAGCACAGTTAGCAATCAGCCCCAGCATTTT
TRBV19	TRBD1	TRBJ1-4	few	CASSGTGATNEKLFF	TGTGCCAGTAGCGGAACAGGGGCGACTAATGAAAAACTGTTTTTT
TRBV14	.	TRBJ1-1	many	CASSHLTPGVTEAFF	TGTGCCAGCAGCCATCTAACCCCGGGGGTCACTGAAGCTTTCTTT
TRBV20-1	.	TRBJ1-5	.	CSARDRPFQPQHF	TGCAGTGCTAGAGATCGCCCCTTTCAGCCCCAGCATTTT
TRBV12-3/TRBV12-4	.	TRBJ2-3	many	CASSVADTQYF	TGTGCCAGCAGCGTTGCAGATACGCAGTATTTT
TRBV19	TRBD1	TRBJ1-1	many	CASTATGGRTEAFF	TGTGCCAGTACCGCGACAGGGGGACGGACTGAAGCTTTCTTT
TRBV7-3	.	TRBJ2-3	many	CASSRGLPQITDTQYF	TGTGCCAGCAGCCGCGGGCTCCCCCAAATCACAGATACGCAGTATTTT
TRBV5-1	.	TRBJ2-7	few	CASSLVGRFYEQYF	TGCGCCAGCAGCTTGGTGGGGCGTTTCTACGAGCAGTACTTC
TRBV13	TRBD2	TRBJ2-7	.	CASSSAGGIYEQYF	TGTGCCAGCAGCTCAGCGGGGGGAATCTACGAGCAGTACTTC
TRBV12-3/TRBV12-4	.	TRBJ2-1	many	CASSSYPNEQFF	TGTGCCAGCAGCTCCTACCCGAATGAGCAGTTCTTC
TRBV20-1	.	TRBJ1-5	.	CSAKVAGLSNQPQHF	TGCAGTGCTAAGGTGGCGGGTTTAAGCAATCAGCCCCAGCATTTT
TRBV12-3/TRBV12-4	TRBD2	TRBJ2-1	.	CASSRSGGAGDEQFF	TGTGCCAGCAGTCGCAGCGGGGGGGCAGGAGATGAGCAGTTCTTC
TRBV14	TRBD1	TRBJ2-7	few	CASSPYRGLRDEQYF	TGTGCCAGCAGCCCGTACAGGGGTCTTCGGGACGAGCAGTACTTC
TRBV2	.	TRBJ1-2	many	CASSFDKGNGYTF	TGTGCCAGCAGTTTCGACAAAGGGAATGGCTACACCTTC
TRBV20-1	.	TRBJ2-3	many	CSALQGRGATDTQYF	TGCAGTGCTTTACAGGGTAGGGGGGCCACAGATACGCAGTATTTT
TRBV7-9	TRBD1	TRBJ1-1	medium-sized	CASSFQTGMNTEAFF	TGTGCCAGCAGCTTCCAGACAGGGATGAACACTGAAGCTTTCTTT
TRBV28	.	TRBJ2-7	many	CASSFSLRGSDEQYF	TGTGCCAGCAGTTTTTCTTTAAGGGGCTCAGACGAGCAGTACTTC
TRBV19	TRBD2	TRBJ2-1	.	CASGRGAGGQYNEQFF	TGTGCCAGTGGGAGGGGGGCGGGGGGGCAATACAATGAGCAGTTCTTC
TRBV20-1	TRBD1	TRBJ1-1	.	CSARSRDRGGTEAFF	TGCAGTGCTAGGAGCCGAGACAGGGGAGGCACTGAAGCTTTCTTT
TRBV12-3/TRBV12-4	.	TRBJ1-6	many	CASSLGGSSYNSPLHF	TGTGCCAGCAGTTTGGGCGGGAGCTCCTATAATTCACCCCTCCACTTT
TRBV12-3/TRBV12-4	.	TRBJ1-5	many	CASSLGQLGGPQHF	TGTGCCAGCAGTTTAGGGCAGCTGGGGGGGCCCCAGCATTTT
TRBV7-2	.	TRBJ1-2	many	CASSLGGISRYTF	TGTGCCAGCAGCTTAGGGGGGATTAGTCGCTACACCTTC
TRBV7-9	.	TRBJ2-1	many	CASSWSNEQFF	TGTGCCAGCAGCTGGAGCAATGAGCAGTTCTTC
TRBV7-2	.	TRBJ1-2	many	CASSLSQGIGYTF	TGTGCCAGCAGCTTATCTCAGGGGATCGGCTACACCTTC
TRBV4-2	.	TRBJ2-7	many	CASSQEPGAYEQYF	TGTGCCAGCAGCCAAGAGCCCGGGGCCTACGAGCAGTACTTC
TRBV6-5	TRBD1	TRBJ1-2	.	CASSFRTGWGANYGYTF	TGTGCCAGCAGTTTTCGGACAGGGTGGGGAGCTAACTATGGCTACACCTTC
TRBV12-5	.	TRBJ1-2	many	CASGKDANYGYTF	TGTGCTAGTGGTAAAGACGCAAACTATGGCTACACCTTC
TRBV7-8	TRBD1	TRBJ1-5	many	CASSTDRGQPQHF	TGTGCCAGCAGCACCGACAGGGGTCAGCCCCAGCATTTT
TRBV7-9	.	TRBJ1-4	few	CASSLPATATNEKLFF	TGTGCCAGCAGCTTGCCCGCGACTGCAACTAATGAAAAACTGTTTTTT
TRBV29-1	.	TRBJ2-7	.	CSVTTGRGIYKQYF	TGCAGCGTGACCACAGGGAGAGGGATCTACAAGCAGTACTTC
TRBV12-3/TRBV12-4	.	TRBJ2-7	.	CASSSGIHWEQYF	TGTGCCAGCAGTTCCGGGATCCACTGGGAGCAGTACTTC
TRBV18	TRBD1	TRBJ1-5	many	CASSPRGGQGASQPQHF	TGTGCCAGCTCACCCCGGGGAGGCCAGGGGGCATCTCAGCCCCAGCATTTT
TRBV2	TRBD1	TRBJ1-6	many	CASTPGRGQFGSPLHF	TGTGCCAGCACTCCCGGGAGGGGACAGTTTGGTTCACCCCTCCACTTT
TRBV5-4	TRBD1	TRBJ1-2	many	CASSLPGQNYGYTF	TGTGCCAGCAGCTTGCCGGGACAGAACTATGGCTACACCTTC
TRBV7-9	.	TRBJ1-1	many	CASSHKDRLNTEAFF	TGTGCCAGCAGCCATAAAGACAGGCTGAACACTGAAGCTTTCTTT
TRBV7-2	.	TRBJ1-1	few	CASSRATEAFF	TGTGCCAGCAGCCGGGCGACTGAAGCTTTCTTT
TRBV12-3/TRBV12-4	.	TRBJ1-1	many	CASSLAAGNTEAFF	TGTGCCAGCAGTTTAGCGGCGGGGAACACTGAAGCTTTCTTT
TRBV7-9	TRBD2	TRBJ2-1	many	CASSSRPLGTRPFSSYNEQFF	TGTGCCAGCAGCTCAAGGCCTCTCGGGACTAGACCTTTTAGCTCCTACAATGAGCAGTTCTTC
TRBV5-6	TRBD1	TRBJ2-7	many	CASSLQGQNLYEQYF	TGTGCCAGCAGCTTGCAGGGACAGAATCTCTACGAGCAGTACTTC
TRBV29-1	TRBD1	TRBJ2-7	few	CSVQVGQGTEQYF	TGCAGCGTTCAAGTGGGACAGGGGACCGAGCAGTACTTC
TRBV6-5	.	TRBJ1-3	many	CASSYLSTGFSSIHF	TGTGCCAGCAGTTACCTCTCTACAGGGTTTTCATCCATACATTTT